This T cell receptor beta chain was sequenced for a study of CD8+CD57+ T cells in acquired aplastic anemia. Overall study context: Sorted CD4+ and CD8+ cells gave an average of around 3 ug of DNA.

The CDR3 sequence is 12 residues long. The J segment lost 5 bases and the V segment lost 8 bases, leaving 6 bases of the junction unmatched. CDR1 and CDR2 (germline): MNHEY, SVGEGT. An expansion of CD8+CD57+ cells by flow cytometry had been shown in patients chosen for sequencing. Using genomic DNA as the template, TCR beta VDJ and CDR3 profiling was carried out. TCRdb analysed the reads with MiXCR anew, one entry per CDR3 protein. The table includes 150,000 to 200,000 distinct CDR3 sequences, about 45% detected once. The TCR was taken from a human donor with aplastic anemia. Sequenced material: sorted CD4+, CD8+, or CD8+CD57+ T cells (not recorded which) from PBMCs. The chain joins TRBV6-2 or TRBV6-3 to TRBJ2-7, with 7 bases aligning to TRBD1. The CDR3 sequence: CASRDSYHEQYF. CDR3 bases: TGTGCCAGCCGGGACAGTTACCACGAGCAGTACTTC.